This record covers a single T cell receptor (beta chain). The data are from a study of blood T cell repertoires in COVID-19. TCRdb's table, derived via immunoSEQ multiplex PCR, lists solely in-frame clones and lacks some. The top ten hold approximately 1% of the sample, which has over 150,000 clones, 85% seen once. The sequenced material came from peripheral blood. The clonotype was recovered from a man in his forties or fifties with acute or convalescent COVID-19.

DNA for the CDR3: TGTGCCAGCAGCTTAGGGACAGGGGAGTGGATCGATGGCTACACCTTC. This sequence encodes CASSLGTGEWIDGYTF. The V and J genes are TRBV7-9 and TRBJ1-2; 9 nucleotides line up with TRBD1. The CDR3 is made up of 16 amino acids. V was clipped by 1 base and J by 6 bases; unmatched bases: 9. Germline loops: CDR1 SEHNR, CDR2 FQNEAQ (reference sequence).